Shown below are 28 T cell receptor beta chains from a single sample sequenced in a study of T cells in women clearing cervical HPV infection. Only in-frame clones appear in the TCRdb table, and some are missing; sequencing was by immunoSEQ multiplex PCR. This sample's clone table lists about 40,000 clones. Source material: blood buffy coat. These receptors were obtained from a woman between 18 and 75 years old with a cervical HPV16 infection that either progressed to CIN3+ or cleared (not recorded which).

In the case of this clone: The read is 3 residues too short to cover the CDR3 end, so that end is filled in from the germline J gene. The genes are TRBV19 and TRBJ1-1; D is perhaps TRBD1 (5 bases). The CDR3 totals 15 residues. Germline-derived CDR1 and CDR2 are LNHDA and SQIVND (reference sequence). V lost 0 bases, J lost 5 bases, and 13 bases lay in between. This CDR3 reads CASSIERGAGTEAFF. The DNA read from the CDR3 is TGTGCCAGTAGTATAGAGCGAGGGGCTGGGACTGAA. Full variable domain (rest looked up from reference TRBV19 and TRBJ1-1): DGGITQSPKYLFRKEGQNVTLSCEQNLNHDAMYWYRQDPGQGLRLIYYSQIVNDFQKGDIAEGYSVSREKKESFPLTVTSAQKNPTAFYLCASSIERGAGTEAFFGQGTRLTVV.

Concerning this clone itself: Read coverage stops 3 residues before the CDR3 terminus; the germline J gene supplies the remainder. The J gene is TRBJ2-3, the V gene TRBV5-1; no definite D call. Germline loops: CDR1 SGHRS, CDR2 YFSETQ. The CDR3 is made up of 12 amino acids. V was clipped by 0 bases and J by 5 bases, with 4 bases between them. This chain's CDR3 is CASSLEVDTQYF. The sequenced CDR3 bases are TGCGCCAGCAGCTTGGAGGTAGATACG.

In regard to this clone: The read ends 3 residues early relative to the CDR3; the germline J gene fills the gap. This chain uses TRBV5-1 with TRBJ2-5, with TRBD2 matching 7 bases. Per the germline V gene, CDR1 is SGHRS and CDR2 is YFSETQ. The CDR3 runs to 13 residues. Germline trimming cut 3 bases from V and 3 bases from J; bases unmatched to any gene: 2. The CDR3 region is CASSSSGEETQYF. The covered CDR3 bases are TGCGCCAGCAGCTCTAGCGGCGAAGAGACC.

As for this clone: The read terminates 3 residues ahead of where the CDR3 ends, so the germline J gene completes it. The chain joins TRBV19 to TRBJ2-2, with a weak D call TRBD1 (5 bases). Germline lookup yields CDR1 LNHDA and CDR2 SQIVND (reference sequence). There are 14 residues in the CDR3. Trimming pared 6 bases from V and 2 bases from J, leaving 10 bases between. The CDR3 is CASSDRGNTGELFF. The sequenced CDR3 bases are TGTGCCAGTAGCGATAGGGGCAACACCGGGGAG.

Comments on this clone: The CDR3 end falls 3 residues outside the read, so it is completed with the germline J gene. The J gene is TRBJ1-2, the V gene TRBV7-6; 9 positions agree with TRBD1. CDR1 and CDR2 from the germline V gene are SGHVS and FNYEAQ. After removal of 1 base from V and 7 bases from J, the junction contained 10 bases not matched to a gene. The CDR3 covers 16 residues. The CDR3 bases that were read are TGTGCCAGCAGCTTAGAATCGGGACAGGGTCGAGGTGGC. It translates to CASSLESGQGRGG. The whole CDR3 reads CASSLESGQGRGGYTF. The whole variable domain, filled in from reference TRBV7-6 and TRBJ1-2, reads GAGVSQSPRYKVTKRGQDVALRCDPISGHVSLYWYRQALGQGPEFLTYFNYEAQQDKSGLPNDRFSAERPEGSISTLTIQRTEQRDSAMYRCASSLESGQGRGGYTFGSGTRLTVV.

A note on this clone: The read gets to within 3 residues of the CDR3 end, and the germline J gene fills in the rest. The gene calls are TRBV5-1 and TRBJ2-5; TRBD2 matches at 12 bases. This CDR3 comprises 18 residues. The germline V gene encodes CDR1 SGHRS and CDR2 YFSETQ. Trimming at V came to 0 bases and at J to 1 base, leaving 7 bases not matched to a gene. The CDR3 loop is CASSLGSSGGAVQETQYF. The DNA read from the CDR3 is TGCGCCAGCAGCTTGGGGTCTAGCGGGGGGGCTGTCCAAGAGACC.

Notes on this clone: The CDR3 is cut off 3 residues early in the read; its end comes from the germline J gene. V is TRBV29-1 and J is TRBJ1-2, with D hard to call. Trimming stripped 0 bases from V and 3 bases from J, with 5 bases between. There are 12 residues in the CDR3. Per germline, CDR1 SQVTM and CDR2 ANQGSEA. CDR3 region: CSVEDTDYGYTF. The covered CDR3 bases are TGCAGCGTTGAAGACACAGACTATGGC. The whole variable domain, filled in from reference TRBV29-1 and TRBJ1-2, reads SAVISQKPSRDICQRGTSLTIQCQVDSQVTMMFWYRQQPGQSLTLIATANQGSEATYESGFVIDKFPISRPNLTFSTLTVSNMSPEDSSIYLCSVEDTDYGYTFGSGTRLTVV.

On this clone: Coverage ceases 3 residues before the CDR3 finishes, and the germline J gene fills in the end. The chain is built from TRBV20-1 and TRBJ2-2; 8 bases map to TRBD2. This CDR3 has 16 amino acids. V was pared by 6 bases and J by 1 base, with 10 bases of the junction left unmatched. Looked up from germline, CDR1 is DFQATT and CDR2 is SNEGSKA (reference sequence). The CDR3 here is CSARLGLAGNTGELFF. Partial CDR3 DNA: TGCAGTGCCCGGCTTGGGCTAGCGGGGAACACCGGGGAG.

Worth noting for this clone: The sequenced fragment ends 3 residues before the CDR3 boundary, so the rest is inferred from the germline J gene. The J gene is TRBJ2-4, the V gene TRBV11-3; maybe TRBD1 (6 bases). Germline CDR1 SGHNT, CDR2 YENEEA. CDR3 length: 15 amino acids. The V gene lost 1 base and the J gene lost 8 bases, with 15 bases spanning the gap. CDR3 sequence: CASSLVDLGADIQYF. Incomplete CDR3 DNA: TGTGCCAGCAGCTTAGTGGATCTGGGGGCCGACATT.

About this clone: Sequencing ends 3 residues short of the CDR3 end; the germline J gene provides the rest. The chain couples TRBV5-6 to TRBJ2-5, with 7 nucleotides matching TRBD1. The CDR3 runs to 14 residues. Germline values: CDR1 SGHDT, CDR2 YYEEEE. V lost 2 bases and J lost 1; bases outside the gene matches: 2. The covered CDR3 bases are TGTGCCAGCAGCTTTTGGGACAGCCAAGAGACC. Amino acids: CASSFWDSQET. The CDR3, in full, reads CASSFWDSQETQYF.

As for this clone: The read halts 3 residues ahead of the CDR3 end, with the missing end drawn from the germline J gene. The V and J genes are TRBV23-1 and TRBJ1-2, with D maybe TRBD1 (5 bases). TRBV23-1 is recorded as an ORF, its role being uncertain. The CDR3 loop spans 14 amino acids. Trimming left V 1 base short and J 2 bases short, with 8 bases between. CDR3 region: CASSQLQGNYGYTF. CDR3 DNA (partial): TGCGCCAGCAGTCAATTGCAGGGAAACTATGGC.

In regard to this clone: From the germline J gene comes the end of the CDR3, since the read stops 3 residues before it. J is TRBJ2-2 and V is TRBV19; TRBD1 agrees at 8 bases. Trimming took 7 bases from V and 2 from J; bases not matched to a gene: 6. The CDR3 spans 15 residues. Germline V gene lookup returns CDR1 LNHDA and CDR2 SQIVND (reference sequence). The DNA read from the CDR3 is TGTGCCAGTACCAGGACAGGGCTAAACACCGGGGAG. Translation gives CASTRTGLNTGE. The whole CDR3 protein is CASTRTGLNTGELFF.

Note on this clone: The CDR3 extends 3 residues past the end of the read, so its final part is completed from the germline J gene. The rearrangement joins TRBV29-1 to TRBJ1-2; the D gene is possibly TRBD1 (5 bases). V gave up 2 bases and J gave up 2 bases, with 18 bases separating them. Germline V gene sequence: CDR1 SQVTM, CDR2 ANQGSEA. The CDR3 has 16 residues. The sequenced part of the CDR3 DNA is TGCAGCGTTGAAAGAGAGCGCGGGGCCCGAAACTATGGC. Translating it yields CSVERERGARNYG. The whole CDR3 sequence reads CSVERERGARNYGYTF.

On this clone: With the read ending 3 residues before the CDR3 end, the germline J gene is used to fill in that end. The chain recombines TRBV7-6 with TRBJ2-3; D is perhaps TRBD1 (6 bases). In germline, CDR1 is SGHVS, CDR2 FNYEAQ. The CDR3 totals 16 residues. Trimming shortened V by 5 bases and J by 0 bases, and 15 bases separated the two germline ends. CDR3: CASSENTGYSTDTQYF. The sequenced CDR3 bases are TGTGCCAGCAGCGAGAATACAGGGTATAGCACAGATACG. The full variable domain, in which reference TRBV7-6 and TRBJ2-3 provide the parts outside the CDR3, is GAGVSQSPRYKVTKRGQDVALRCDPISGHVSLYWYRQALGQGPEFLTYFNYEAQQDKSGLPNDRFSAERPEGSISTLTIQRTEQRDSAMYRCASSENTGYSTDTQYFGPGTRLTVL.

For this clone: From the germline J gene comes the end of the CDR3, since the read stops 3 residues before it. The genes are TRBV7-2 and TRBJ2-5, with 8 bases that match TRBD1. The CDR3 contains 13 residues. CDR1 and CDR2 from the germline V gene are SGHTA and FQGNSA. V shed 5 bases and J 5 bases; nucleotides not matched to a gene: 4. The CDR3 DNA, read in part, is TGTGCCAGCAGCAGGACAGGGCGGGAGACC. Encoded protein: CASSRTGRET. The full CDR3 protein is CASSRTGRETQYF.

The sequenced CDR3 bases are TGTGCCACCAGCAGACCCCTGGAGACC. This sequence encodes CATSRPLET. The full CDR3 reads CATSRPLETQYF. The chain employs TRBV15 and TRBJ2-5; D is unresolved. The missing CDR3 end, 3 residues past where the read stops, is filled in from the germline J gene. Germline loops: CDR1 LNHNV, CDR2 YYDKDF (reference sequence). V was clipped by 2 bases and J by 5 bases, with 6 bases between them. The CDR3 spans 12 residues.

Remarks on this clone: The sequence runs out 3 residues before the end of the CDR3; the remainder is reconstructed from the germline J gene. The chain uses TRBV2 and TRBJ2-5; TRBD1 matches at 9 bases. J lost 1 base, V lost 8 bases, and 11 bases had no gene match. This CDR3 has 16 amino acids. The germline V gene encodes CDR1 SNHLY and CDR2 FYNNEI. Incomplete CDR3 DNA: TGTGCCAGCGCCTCGAACAGGGGGCCTAGCCAAGAGACC. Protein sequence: CASASNRGPSQET. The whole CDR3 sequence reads CASASNRGPSQETQYF.

CDR3: CASSGGTSGSIQYF. CDR3 DNA, as far as it was read: TGTGCCAGCAGCGGCGGGACTAGCGGTTCCATT. The V gene is TRBV7-8, the J gene TRBJ2-4; 11 bases agree with TRBD2. The CDR3 end is not reached by the read, which stops 3 residues before it; the germline J gene fills it in. With V trimmed by 5 bases and J by 9 bases, 6 bases remained unmatched. CDR1 and CDR2 from the germline V gene are SGHVS and FQNEAQ. This CDR3 spans 14 amino acids. The complete variable domain, with remaining parts taken from reference TRBV7-8 and TRBJ2-4, reads GAGVSQSPRYKVAKRGQDVALRCDPISGHVSLFWYQQALGQGPEFLTYFQNEAQLDKSGLPSDRFFAERPEGSVSTLKIQRTQQEDSAVYLCASSGGTSGSIQYFGAGTRLSVL.

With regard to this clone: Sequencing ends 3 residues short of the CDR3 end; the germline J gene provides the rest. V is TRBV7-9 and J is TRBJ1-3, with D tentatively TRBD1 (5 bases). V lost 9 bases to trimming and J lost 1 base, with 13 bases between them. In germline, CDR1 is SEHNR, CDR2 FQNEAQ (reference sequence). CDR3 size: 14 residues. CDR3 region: CASGGKDSGNTIYF. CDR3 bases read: TGTGCCAGTGGGGGGAAAGATTCTGGAAACACC.

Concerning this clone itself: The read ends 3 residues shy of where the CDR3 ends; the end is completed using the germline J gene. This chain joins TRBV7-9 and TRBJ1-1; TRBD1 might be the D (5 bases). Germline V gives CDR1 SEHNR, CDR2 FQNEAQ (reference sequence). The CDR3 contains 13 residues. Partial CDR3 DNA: TGTGCCAGCAGCTTGGGGGGTTGGAATGAG. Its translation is CASSLGGWNE. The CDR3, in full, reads CASSLGGWNEAFF.

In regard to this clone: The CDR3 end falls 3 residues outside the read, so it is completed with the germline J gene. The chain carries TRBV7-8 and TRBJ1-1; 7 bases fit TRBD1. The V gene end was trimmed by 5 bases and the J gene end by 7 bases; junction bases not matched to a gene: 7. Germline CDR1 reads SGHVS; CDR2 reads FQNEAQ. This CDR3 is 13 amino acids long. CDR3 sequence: CASSTGTDGEAFF. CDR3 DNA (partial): TGTGCCAGCAGCACCGGGACAGATGGTGAA.

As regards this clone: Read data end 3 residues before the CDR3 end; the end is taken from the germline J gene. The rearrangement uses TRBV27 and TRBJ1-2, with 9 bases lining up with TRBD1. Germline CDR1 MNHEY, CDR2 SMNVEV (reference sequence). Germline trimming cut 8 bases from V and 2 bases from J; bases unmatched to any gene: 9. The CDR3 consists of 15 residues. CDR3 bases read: TGTGCCAGCGGGGAGACCGGGACAGGGAACTATGGC. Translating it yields CASGETGTGNYG. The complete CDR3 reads CASGETGTGNYGYTF.

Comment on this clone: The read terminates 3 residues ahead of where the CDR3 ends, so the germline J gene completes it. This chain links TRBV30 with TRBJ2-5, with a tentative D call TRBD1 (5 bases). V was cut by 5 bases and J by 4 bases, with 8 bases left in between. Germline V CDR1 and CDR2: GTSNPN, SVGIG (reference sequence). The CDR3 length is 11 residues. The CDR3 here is CAWPRGETQYF. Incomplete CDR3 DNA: TGTGCCTGGCCTAGGGGAGAGACC.

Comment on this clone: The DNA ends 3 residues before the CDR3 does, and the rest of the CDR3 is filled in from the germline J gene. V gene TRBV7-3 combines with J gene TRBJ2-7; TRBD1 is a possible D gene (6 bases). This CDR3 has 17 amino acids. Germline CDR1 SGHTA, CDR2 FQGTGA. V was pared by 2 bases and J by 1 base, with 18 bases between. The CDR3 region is CASSLARSRGPSYEQYF. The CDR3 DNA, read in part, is TGTGCCAGCAGCTTAGCGAGGAGCAGGGGCCCGTCCTACGAG.

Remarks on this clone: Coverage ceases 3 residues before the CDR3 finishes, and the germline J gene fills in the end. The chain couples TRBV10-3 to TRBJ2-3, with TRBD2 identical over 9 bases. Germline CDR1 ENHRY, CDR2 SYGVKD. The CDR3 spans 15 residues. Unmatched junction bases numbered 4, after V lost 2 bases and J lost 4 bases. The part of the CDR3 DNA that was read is TGTGCCATCAGTGAGGGGCGGGGGGGCCCAGATACG. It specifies CAISEGRGGPDT. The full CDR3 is CAISEGRGGPDTQYF.

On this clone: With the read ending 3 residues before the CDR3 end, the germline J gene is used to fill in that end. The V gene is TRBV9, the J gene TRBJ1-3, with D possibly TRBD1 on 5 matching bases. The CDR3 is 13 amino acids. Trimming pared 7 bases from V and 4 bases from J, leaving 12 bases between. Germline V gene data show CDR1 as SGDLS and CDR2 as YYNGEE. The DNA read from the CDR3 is TGTGCCAGCGGCAGGGTTTTAGGAAACACC. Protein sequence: CASGRVLGNT. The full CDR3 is CASGRVLGNTIYF. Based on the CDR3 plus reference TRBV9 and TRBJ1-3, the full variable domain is DSGVTQTPKHLITATGQRVTLRCSPRSGDLSVYWYQQSLDQGLQFLIQYYNGEERAKGNILERFSAQQFPDLHSELNLSSLELGDSALYFCASGRVLGNTIYFGEGSWLTVV.

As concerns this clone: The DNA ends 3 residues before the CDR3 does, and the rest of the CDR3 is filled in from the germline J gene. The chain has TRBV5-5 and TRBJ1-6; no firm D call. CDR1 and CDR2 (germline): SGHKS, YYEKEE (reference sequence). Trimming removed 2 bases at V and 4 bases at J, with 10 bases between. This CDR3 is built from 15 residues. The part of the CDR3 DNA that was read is TGTGCCAGCAGCTTCAGGCGGGTTTATAATTCACCC. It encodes CASSFRRVYNSP. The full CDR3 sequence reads CASSFRRVYNSPLHF.

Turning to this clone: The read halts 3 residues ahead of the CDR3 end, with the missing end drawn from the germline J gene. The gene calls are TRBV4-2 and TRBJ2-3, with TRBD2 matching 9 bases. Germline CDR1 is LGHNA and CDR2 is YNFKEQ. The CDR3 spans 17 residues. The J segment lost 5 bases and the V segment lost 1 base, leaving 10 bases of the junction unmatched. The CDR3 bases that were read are TGTGCCAGCAGCCAAGCAGGAAAGCGGGGGGTTGAAGATACG. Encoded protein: CASSQAGKRGVEDT. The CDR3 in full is CASSQAGKRGVEDTQYF.